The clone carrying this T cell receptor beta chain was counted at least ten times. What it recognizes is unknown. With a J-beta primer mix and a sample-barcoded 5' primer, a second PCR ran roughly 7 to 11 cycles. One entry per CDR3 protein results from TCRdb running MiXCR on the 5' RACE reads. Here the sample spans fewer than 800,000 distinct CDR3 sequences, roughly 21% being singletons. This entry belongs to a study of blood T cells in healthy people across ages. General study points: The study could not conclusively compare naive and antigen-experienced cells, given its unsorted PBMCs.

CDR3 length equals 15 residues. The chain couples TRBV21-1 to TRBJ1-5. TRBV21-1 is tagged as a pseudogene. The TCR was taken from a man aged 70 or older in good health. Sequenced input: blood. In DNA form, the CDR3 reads TGTGCCAGCAGCAAAGCGAACAGAAGCAATCAGCCCCAGCATTTT. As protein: CASSKANRSNQPQHF.